This paragraph covers one T cell receptor beta chain sequence. The antigen is not known. The entry originates in a study of blood T cells in healthy people across ages. Study-wide points: Compared with aged donors, long-lived donors showed fewer expanded clones, suggesting selection. Naive and antigen-experienced cells were not separated, limiting conclusive comparison.

Per germline, CDR1 SGDLS and CDR2 YYNGEE. CDR3 size: 16 residues. The donors, healthy Caucasians from Russia, were aged roughly 6 to 90. A sample-barcoded 5' primer and a J-beta primer mix were used in a second PCR of roughly 7 to 11 cycles. One entry per CDR3 protein results from TCRdb running MiXCR on the 5' RACE reads. The sample carries 1.4 million to 1.5 million distinct CDR3 sequences, approximately 42% recorded once. This TCR was recovered from a woman in her late teens or twenties in good health. Sequencing was performed on blood. This sequence joins TRBV9 and TRBJ2-4, with D possibly called TRBD1 or TRBD2 (7 bases each). The DNA end lines up better with TRBJ2-7; the J call may be wrong. CDR3 DNA sequence: TGTGCCAGCAGCGTAGGGCCCGGGGGGACAGCGAGCGAGCAGTACTTC. It yields the protein CASSVGPGGTASEQYF.